The 30 T cell receptor beta chains below all came from one sample that was sequenced in a study of T cells in Graves' hyperthyroidism and ophthalmopathy. Researchers took RNA transcripts and amplified the TCR beta CDR3 regions from them. First-round RT-PCR of the TCR CDR3 relied on the HTBI primer set. TCRdb processed the multiplex PCR reads anew with MiXCR; each CDR3 protein has one entry. This table has 550,000 to 800,000 distinct CDR3 sequences, around 15% appearing once. Sequenced material: blood. The receptor set was obtained from a man over 45 with Graves' hyperthyroidism.

The rearrangement uses TRBV12-3 or TRBV12-4 and TRBJ2-5; 9 nucleotides align to TRBD1. V was pared by 4 bases and J by 1 base, with 16 bases of the junction left unmatched. This CDR3 comprises 19 residues. The chain's CDR3 is CASSSYRPGQGGFQETQYF. The CDR3 coding sequence is TGTGCCAGCAGTTCCTACCGGCCGGGACAGGGAGGATTCCAAGAGACCCAGTACTTC.

The J gene is TRBJ2-1, the V gene TRBV11-2; 10 bases fit TRBD2. V shed 6 bases and J 7 bases; nucleotides not matched to a gene: 9. The CDR3 length is 15 residues. Germline V gene lookup returns CDR1 SGHAT and CDR2 FQNNGV. The CDR3 DNA reads TGTGCCAGCAGACCTAGCGGGAGCGGGCTTAATGAGCAGTTCTTC. The encoded protein is CASRPSGSGLNEQFF.

As concerns this clonotype: Just one base apart from a much larger clone, this may be a read error. The chain recombines TRBV7-9 with TRBJ2-1; TRBD2 matches 9 bases. Germline CDR1 is SEHNR and CDR2 is FQNEAQ (reference sequence). Unmatched junction bases numbered 3, after V lost 1 base and J lost 2 bases. The CDR3 has 16 residues. This chain's CDR3 is CASSLDPSGTYNEQFF. Here the CDR3 DNA reads TGTGCCAGCAGCTTAGACCCTAGCGGGACCTACAATGAGCAGTTCTTC.

This clonotype has ten or more counts. CDR3 protein: CASSAGTDLNQPQHF. DNA for the CDR3: TGTGCCAGCAGTGCCGGGACAGACCTAAATCAGCCCCAGCATTTT. The V gene is TRBV6-1, the J gene TRBJ1-5; the match to TRBD1 covers 7 bases. There are 15 residues in the CDR3. Trimming at V came to 4 bases and at J to 4 bases, leaving 7 bases not matched to a gene. The germline V gene has CDR1 MNHNS and CDR2 SASEGT.

CDR3 DNA sequence: TGTGCCAGCAGCTTAGCGCTTAGCGGGAACGGCGAGACCCAGTACTTC. Its protein product is CASSLALSGNGETQYF. The genes are TRBV7-9 and TRBJ2-5; 8 bases match TRBD2. Trimming removed 0 bases from V and 5 bases from J; junction bases left unmatched: 8. Germline V gene sequence: CDR1 SEHNR, CDR2 FQNEAQ (reference sequence). The CDR3 runs to 16 residues.

This clonotype was seen repeatedly, ten times or more. The chain recombines TRBV10-3 with TRBJ1-1, with 7 nucleotides matching TRBD1. The CDR3 consists of 13 residues. The germline V gene has CDR1 ENHRY and CDR2 SYGVKD. With 10 bases clipped from V and 0 bases from J, the junction kept 5 bases outside the gene matches. Written as DNA, the CDR3 is TGTGCCACCGGGACAGCCATGAACACTGAAGCTTTCTTT. It yields the protein CATGTAMNTEAFF.

The sample holds many counts of this clonotype. This rearrangement joins TRBV28 to TRBJ2-7; D possibly corresponds to TRBD2 (6 bases). Trimming pared 4 bases from V and 0 bases from J, leaving 13 bases between. CDR1 is MDHEN, CDR2 SYDVKM, per germline. The CDR3 spans 15 residues. The CDR3 nucleotides read TGTGCCAGCAGTTCCGGGACTTCTAGCTCCTACGAGCAGTACTTC. As protein: CASSSGTSSSYEQYF. Using reference TRBV28 and TRBJ2-7 for the parts outside the CDR3, the full variable domain is DVKVTQSSRYLVKRTGEKVFLECVQDMDHENMFWYRQDPGLGLRLIYFSYDVKMKEKGDIPEGYSVSREKKERFSLILESASTNQTSMYLCASSSGTSSSYEQYFGPGTRLTVT.

This clonotype was found many times. The rearrangement links TRBV7-9 to TRBJ2-5; tentative D call: TRBD1 (6 bases). Trimming shortened V by 5 bases and J by 5 bases, and 18 bases separated the two germline ends. Looked up from germline, CDR1 is SEHNR and CDR2 is FQNEAQ (reference sequence). The CDR3 is 15 amino acids. The CDR3 loop reads CASSRQVVLGETQYF. The CDR3 DNA sequence: TGTGCCAGCAGCCGACAGGTGGTCCTGGGGGAGACCCAGTACTTC.

The V call is TRBV2, the J call TRBJ1-5; possible D gene TRBD1, 6 bases. Trimming removed 4 bases from V and 13 bases from J, with 23 bases in between. The CDR3 totals 15 residues. Germline V lookup: CDR1 SNHLY, CDR2 FYNNEI. The chain's CDR3 is CASSASRGSNQAQHF. In DNA form, the CDR3 reads TGTGCCAGCAGTGCTAGCAGGGGTAGCAATCAGGCGCAGCATTTT.

This clonotype was counted between two and nine times. The chain combines TRBV6-6 with TRBJ1-1; D remains ambiguous. The CDR3 runs to 15 residues. The germline V gene encodes CDR1 MNHNY and CDR2 SVGAGI (reference sequence). V lost 1 base and J 1 base, leaving 10 bases between the germline ends. The CDR3 nucleotides are TGTGCCAGCAGTTACTGTGAGTGGGGGAACACTGAAGCTTTCTTT. This encodes CASSYCEWGNTEAFF.

This clonotype was counted only a few times. The chain uses TRBV20-1 and TRBJ2-2; 7 bases agree with TRBD1. V gave up 7 bases and J gave up 1 base; unmatched junction bases: 3. Looked up from germline, CDR1 is DFQATT and CDR2 is SNEGSKA (reference sequence). The CDR3 covers 13 residues. The CDR3 is CSVGDRNTGELFF. CDR3 DNA sequence: TGCAGTGTGGGGGACAGGAACACCGGGGAGCTGTTTTTT.

This clonotype was seen ten or more times. This chain links TRBV7-9 with TRBJ2-1; D remains unclear. Germline-derived CDR1 and CDR2 are SEHNR and FQNEAQ (reference sequence). The V end lost 2 bases, the J end lost 6 bases, and 5 bases lay between the germline ends. The CDR3 is made up of 12 amino acids. CDR3 sequence: CASSLSINEQFF. In DNA, the CDR3 is TGTGCCAGCAGCTTAAGCATCAATGAGCAGTTCTTC.

This clonotype was picked up a small number of times. J is TRBJ2-3 and V is TRBV29-1, with TRBD1 matching 9 bases. This CDR3 is 14 amino acids long. Trimming at V came to 7 bases and at J to 6 bases, leaving 11 bases not matched to a gene. Germline CDR1 and CDR2: SQVTM and ANQGSEA. The CDR3 here is CSASGTGRPDTQYF. The CDR3 DNA reads TGCAGCGCTTCCGGGACAGGGAGGCCGGATACGCAGTATTTT.

This clonotype was recorded at least ten times. The chain has TRBV12-3 or TRBV12-4 and TRBJ1-3, with D unresolved. This CDR3 spans 15 amino acids. The V end was cut by 10 bases, the J end by 2 bases, with 18 bases between. The CDR3 DNA follows: TGTGCCATCCCGACGGGATTCCTGCCTGGAAACACCATATATTTT. Translating gives CAIPTGFLPGNTIYF.

This clonotype was recorded many times. The V and J genes are TRBV28 and TRBJ1-6; 9 bases match TRBD1. The ends lost 6 bases at V and 10 bases at J; junction bases unmatched: 13. The germline V gene encodes CDR1 MDHEN and CDR2 SYDVKM. The CDR3 consists of 16 residues. CDR3 residues: CASRGTQGAFGSPLHF. The CDR3 DNA follows: TGTGCCAGCAGGGGGACACAGGGGGCGTTTGGCTCACCCCTCCACTTT.

The chain is built from TRBV4-1 and TRBJ2-5, with TRBD1 identical over 7 bases. This CDR3 comprises 12 residues. Germline V lookup: CDR1 MGHRA, CDR2 YSYEKL. V trimming: 1 base; J trimming: 7 bases; junction bases outside the gene matches: 0. CDR3 coding DNA: TGCGCCAGCAGCCAAGCAGGGGGGACCCAGTACTTC. Its translation is CASSQAGGTQYF.

The rearrangement uses TRBV5-1 and TRBJ1-2; D gene uncertain. The V end lost 0 bases, the J end lost 8 bases, and 14 bases lay between the germline ends. This CDR3 region has 14 residues. CDR1 SGHRS and CDR2 YFSETQ come from the germline V gene. The CDR3 reads CASSLAEGGGGYTF. The CDR3 DNA reads TGCGCCAGCAGCTTGGCCGAAGGAGGCGGCGGCTACACCTTC.

As concerns this clonotype: A much bigger clone sits one base away, suggesting this may be a read error. The chain couples TRBV24-1 to TRBJ1-1; 9 bases agree with TRBD1. The CDR3 runs to 15 residues. Germline V gene data show CDR1 as KGHDR and CDR2 as SFDVKD. The junction had 9 bases not matched to a gene; V was cut back by 7 bases and J by 4 bases. The CDR3 is CATSNTGTGSTEAFF. DNA of the CDR3: TGTGCCACCAGCAACACCGGGACAGGGTCCACTGAAGCTTTCTTT.

This clonotype was counted many times. The chain recombines TRBV28 with TRBJ2-1, with 12 nucleotides matching TRBD2. The trim removed 6 bases at V and 6 bases at J, leaving 6 bases unmatched. CDR3 size: 15 residues. Germline V lookup: CDR1 MDHEN, CDR2 SYDVKM. The CDR3 loop reads CASSTTSGRFNEQFF. In DNA, the CDR3 is TGTGCCAGCAGCACCACTAGCGGGAGGTTCAATGAGCAGTTCTTC.

The rearrangement links TRBV4-2 to TRBJ2-2; the match to TRBD1 covers 8 bases. The V gene's germline CDR1 is LGHNA and CDR2 YNFKEQ. J was trimmed by 4 bases and V by 2 bases; bases with no gene match: 9. This CDR3 is 17 amino acids long. The CDR3 nucleotides are TGTGCCAGCAGCCAAAACACCTACAGGGGGAGCACCGGGGAGCTGTTTTTT. Translated, it gives CASSQNTYRGSTGELFF.

This clonotype appeared a few times. The chain has TRBV24-1 and TRBJ2-1; the D gene is possibly TRBD2 (6 bases). The V end lost 3 bases, the J end lost 0 bases, and 11 bases lay between the germline ends. Germline CDR1 and CDR2: KGHDR and SFDVKD. The CDR3 is 16 residues long. CDR3 sequence: CATSDRDSSSYNEQFF. CDR3 nucleotides: TGTGCCACCAGTGATAGGGACTCCAGCTCCTACAATGAGCAGTTCTTC.

This clonotype was seen at least ten times. The gene calls are TRBV2 and TRBJ2-7; the D gene is possibly TRBD2 (5 bases). Germline assignment: CDR1 SNHLY and CDR2 FYNNEI. Trimming removed 7 bases at V and 3 bases at J, with 16 bases between. The CDR3 spans 14 residues. The CDR3 loop is CASTTNPGSYEQYF. CDR3 sequence (DNA): TGTGCCAGCACCACCAACCCGGGAAGCTACGAGCAGTACTTC.

This clonotype was observed at least ten times. This chain links TRBV7-9 with TRBJ1-1; D gene unclear. The CDR3 covers 12 residues. V was pared by 4 bases and J by 2 bases, with 5 bases between. Germline V lookup: CDR1 SEHNR, CDR2 FQNEAQ (reference sequence). Here the CDR3 reads CASSSFNTEAFF. CDR3 DNA sequence: TGTGCCAGCAGCTCTTTTAACACTGAAGCTTTCTTT.

This clonotype was picked up many times. The chain combines TRBV12-3 or TRBV12-4 with TRBJ1-1, with D perhaps matching TRBD1 (6 bases). V lost 7 bases and J lost 1, with 10 bases in between. There are 13 residues in the CDR3. CDR3 residues: CASTETGNTEAFF. CDR3 bases: TGTGCCAGCACCGAGACAGGGAACACTGAAGCTTTCTTT.

J is TRBJ2-1 and V is TRBV24-1; 8 nucleotides agree with TRBD1. With V trimmed by 4 bases and J by 12 bases, 16 bases remained unmatched. Per the germline V gene, CDR1 is KGHDR and CDR2 is SFDVKD. The CDR3 totals 16 residues. This CDR3 reads CATSDPRQGPGKGQFF. The CDR3 DNA reads TGTGCCACCAGTGACCCCAGACAGGGGCCGGGAAAGGGGCAGTTCTTC.

This clonotype was picked up many times. The V call is TRBV12-3 or TRBV12-4, the J call TRBJ2-6, with 8 positions matching TRBD2. CDR3 length: 18 amino acids. With V trimmed by 7 bases and J by 5 bases, 16 bases remained unmatched. The CDR3 here is CASIPGGDPYVRANVLTF. In nucleotides, the CDR3 is TGTGCCAGCATCCCCGGGGGGGACCCTTATGTGCGGGCCAACGTCCTGACTTTC.

This clonotype was counted between two and nine times. The chain links TRBV5-1 to TRBJ2-2; D unclear. This CDR3 comprises 15 residues. V was shortened by 2 bases and J by 3 bases, with 11 bases between the two germline ends. The germline V gene has CDR1 SGHRS and CDR2 YFSETQ. CDR3: CASSFDTVDTGELFF. CDR3 nucleotide sequence: TGCGCCAGCAGCTTTGACACCGTGGACACCGGGGAGCTGTTTTTT.

The rearrangement joins TRBV19 to TRBJ2-2; 8 positions match TRBD1. This CDR3 has 14 amino acids. With 5 bases clipped from V and 6 bases from J, the junction kept 5 bases outside the gene matches. Germline assignment: CDR1 LNHDA and CDR2 SQIVND (reference sequence). As DNA, the CDR3 is TGTGCCAGTAGTGTACAGGGGGGTTCCGGGGAGCTGTTTTTT. Translating it yields CASSVQGGSGELFF. The whole variable domain, remainder taken from reference TRBV19 and TRBJ2-2, is DGGITQSPKYLFRKEGQNVTLSCEQNLNHDAMYWYRQDPGQGLRLIYYSQIVNDFQKGDIAEGYSVSREKKESFPLTVTSAQKNPTAFYLCASSVQGGSGELFFGEGSRLTVL.

For this clonotype: An end of the junction differs from the germline gene, which may be a read error. This rearrangement joins TRBV27 to TRBJ1-1, with D hard to call. Germline V gene sequence: CDR1 MNHEY, CDR2 SMNVEV (reference sequence). The CDR3 is 14 amino acids. CDR3 bases: TGTACCAGCAGTTTAAAAGGTGAAAGCACTGAAGCTTTCTTT. Protein sequence: CTSSLKGESTEAFF.

This clonotype was observed many times. The chain is built from TRBV11-2 and TRBJ2-7, with 9 bases lining up with TRBD2. Germline CDR1 is SGHAT and CDR2 is FQNNGV. V lost 2 bases and J lost 3; bases outside the gene matches: 8. The CDR3 consists of 16 residues. CDR3 nucleotides: TGTGCCAGCAGCTTAACTCTGACTAGCGGAAACTACGAGCAGTACTTC. This codes for CASSLTLTSGNYEQYF. Full variable domain (outside the CDR3, taken from reference TRBV11-2 and TRBJ2-7): EAGVAQSPRYKIIEKRQSVAFWCNPISGHATLYWYQQILGQGPKLLIQFQNNGVVDDSQLPKDRFSAERLKGVDSTLKIQPAKLEDSAVYLCASSLTLTSGNYEQYFGPGTRLTVT.